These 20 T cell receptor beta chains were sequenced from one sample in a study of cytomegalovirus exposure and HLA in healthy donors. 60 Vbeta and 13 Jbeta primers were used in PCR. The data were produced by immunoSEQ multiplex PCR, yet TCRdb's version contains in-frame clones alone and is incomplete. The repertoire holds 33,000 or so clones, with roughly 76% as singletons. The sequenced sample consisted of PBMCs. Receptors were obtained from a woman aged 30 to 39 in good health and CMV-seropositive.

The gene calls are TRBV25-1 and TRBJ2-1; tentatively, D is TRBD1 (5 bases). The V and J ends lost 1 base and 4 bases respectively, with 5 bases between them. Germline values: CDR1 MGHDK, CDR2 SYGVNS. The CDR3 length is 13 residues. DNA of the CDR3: TGTGCCAGCAGTGAATCAGGGTACAATGAGCAGTTCTTC. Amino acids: CASSESGYNEQFF.

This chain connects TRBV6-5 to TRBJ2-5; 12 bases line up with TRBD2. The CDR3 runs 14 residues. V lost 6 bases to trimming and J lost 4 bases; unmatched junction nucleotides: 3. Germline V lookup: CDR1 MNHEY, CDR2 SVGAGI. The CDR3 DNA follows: TGTGCCAGCAGGCTGACTAGCGGGGGAGAGACCCAGTACTTC. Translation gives CASRLTSGGETQYF.

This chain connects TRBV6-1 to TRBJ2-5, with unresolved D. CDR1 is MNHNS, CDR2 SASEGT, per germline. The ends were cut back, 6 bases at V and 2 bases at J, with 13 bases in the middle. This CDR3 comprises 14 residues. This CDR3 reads CASSLQVRQETQYF. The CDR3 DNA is TGTGCCAGCAGCCTTCAGGTCAGGCAAGAGACCCAGTACTTC.

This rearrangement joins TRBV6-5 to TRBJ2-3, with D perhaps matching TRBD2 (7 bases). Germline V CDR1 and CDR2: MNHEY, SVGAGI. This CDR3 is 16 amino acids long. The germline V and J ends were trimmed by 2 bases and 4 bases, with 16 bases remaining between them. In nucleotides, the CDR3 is TGTGCCAGCAGTTACGGGTTACAGGGAGGGGCAGATACGCAGTATTTT. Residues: CASSYGLQGGADTQYF.

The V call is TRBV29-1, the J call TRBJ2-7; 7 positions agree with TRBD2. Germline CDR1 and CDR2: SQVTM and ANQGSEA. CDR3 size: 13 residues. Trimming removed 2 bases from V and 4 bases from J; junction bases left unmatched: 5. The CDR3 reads CSVERQGGYEQYF. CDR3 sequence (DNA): TGCAGCGTTGAACGGCAGGGAGGGTACGAGCAGTACTTC.

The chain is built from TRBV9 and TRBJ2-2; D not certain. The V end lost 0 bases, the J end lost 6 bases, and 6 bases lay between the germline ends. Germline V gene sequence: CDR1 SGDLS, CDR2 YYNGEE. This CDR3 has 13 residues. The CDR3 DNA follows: TGTGCCAGCAGCGTAGGGCCTTCCGGGGAGCTGTTTTTT. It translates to CASSVGPSGELFF.

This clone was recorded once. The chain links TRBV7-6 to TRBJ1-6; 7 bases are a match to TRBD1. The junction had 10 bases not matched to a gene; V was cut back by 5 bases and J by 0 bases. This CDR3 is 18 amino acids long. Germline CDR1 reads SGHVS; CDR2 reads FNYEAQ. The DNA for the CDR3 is TGTGCCAGCAGCCTTCTCCCGGGACAGAGCTCCTATAATTCACCCCTCCACTTT. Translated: CASSLLPGQSSYNSPLHF. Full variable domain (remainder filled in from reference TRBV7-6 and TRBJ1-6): GAGVSQSPRYKVTKRGQDVALRCDPISGHVSLYWYRQALGQGPEFLTYFNYEAQQDKSGLPNDRFSAERPEGSISTLTIQRTEQRDSAMYRCASSLLPGQSSYNSPLHFGNGTRLTVT.

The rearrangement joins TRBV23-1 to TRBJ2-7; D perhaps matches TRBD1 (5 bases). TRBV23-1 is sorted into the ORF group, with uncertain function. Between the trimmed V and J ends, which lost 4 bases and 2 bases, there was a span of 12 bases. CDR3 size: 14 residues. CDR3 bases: TGCGCCAGCAGTCCAGGGTACTATACCTACGAGCAGTACTTC. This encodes CASSPGYYTYEQYF.

The CDR3 loop reads CASSELRGQPQHF. The CDR3 nucleotides are TGTGCCAGCAGTGAGCTACGTGGTCAGCCCCAGCATTTT. The chain carries TRBV6-1 and TRBJ1-5, with D hard to call. The V gene lost 3 bases and the J gene lost 6 bases, with 9 bases spanning the gap. The length of the CDR3 is 13 residues. CDR1 and CDR2 (germline): MNHNS, SASEGT.

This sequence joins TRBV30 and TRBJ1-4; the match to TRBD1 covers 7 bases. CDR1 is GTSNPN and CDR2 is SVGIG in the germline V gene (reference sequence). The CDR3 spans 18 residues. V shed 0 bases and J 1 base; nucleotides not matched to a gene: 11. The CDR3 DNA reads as TGTGCCTGGAGTGTACTAGGCAGGGGGAGTGGAACTAATGAAAAACTGTTTTTT. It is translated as CAWSVLGRGSGTNEKLFF.

CDR3 sequence (DNA): TGTGCCAGCAGCCCGGGACTAGCGGGAAAATGGTATACGCAGTATTTT. It encodes CASSPGLAGKWYTQYF. The gene calls are TRBV28 and TRBJ2-3, with 13 nucleotides matching TRBD2. The CDR3 contains 16 residues. V shed 6 bases, J shed 7 bases, and the junction held 10 bases outside the gene matches. CDR1 and CDR2 from the germline V gene are MDHEN and SYDVKM. Full variable domain (outside the CDR3, taken from reference TRBV28 and TRBJ2-3): DVKVTQSSRYLVKRTGEKVFLECVQDMDHENMFWYRQDPGLGLRLIYFSYDVKMKEKGDIPEGYSVSREKKERFSLILESASTNQTSMYLCASSPGLAGKWYTQYFGPGTRLTVL.

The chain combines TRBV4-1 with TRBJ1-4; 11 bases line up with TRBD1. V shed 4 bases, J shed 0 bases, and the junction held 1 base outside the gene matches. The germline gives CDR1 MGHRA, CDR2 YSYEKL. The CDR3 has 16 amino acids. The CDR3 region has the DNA TGCGCCAGCAGCCCGGGACAGGGGGCAACTAATGAAAAACTGTTTTTT. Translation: CASSPGQGATNEKLFF.

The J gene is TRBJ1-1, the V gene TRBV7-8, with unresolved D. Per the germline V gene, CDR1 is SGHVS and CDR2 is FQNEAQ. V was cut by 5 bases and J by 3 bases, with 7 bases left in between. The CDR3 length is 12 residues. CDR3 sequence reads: CASSAAYTEAFF. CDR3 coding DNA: TGTGCCAGCAGCGCGGCGTACACTGAAGCTTTCTTT.

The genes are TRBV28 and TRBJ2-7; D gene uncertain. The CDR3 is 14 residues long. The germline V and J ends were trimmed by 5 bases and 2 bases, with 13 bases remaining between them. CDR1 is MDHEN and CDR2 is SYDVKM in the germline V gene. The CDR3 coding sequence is TGTGCCAGCAGTAACGCCGGCGGCACCTACGAGCAGTACTTC. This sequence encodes CASSNAGGTYEQYF.

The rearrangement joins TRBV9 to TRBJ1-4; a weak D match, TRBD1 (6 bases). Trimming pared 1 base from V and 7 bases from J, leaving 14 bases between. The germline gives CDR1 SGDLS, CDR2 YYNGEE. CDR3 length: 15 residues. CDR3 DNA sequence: TGTGCCAGCAGCGTATTTGGGGGGGCTGGTGAAAAACTGTTTTTT. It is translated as CASSVFGGAGEKLFF.

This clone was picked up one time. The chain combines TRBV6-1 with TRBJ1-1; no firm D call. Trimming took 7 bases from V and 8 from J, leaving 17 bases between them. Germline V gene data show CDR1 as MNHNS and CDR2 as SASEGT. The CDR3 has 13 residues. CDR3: CASILVQLGEAFF. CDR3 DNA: TGTGCCAGCATTTTAGTCCAGCTCGGGGAAGCTTTCTTT.

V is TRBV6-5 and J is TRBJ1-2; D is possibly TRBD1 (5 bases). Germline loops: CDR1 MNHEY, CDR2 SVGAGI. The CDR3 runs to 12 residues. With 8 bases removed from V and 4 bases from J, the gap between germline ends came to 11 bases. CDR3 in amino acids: CASRQSFYGYTF. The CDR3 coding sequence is TGTGCCAGCCGACAGTCATTCTATGGCTACACCTTC.

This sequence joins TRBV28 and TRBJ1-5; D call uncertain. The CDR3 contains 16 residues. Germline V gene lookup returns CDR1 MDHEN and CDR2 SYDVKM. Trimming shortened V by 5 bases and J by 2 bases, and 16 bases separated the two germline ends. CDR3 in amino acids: CASSVSGSGGNQPQHF. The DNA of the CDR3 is TGTGCCAGCAGTGTGTCGGGGTCGGGAGGCAATCAGCCCCAGCATTTT.

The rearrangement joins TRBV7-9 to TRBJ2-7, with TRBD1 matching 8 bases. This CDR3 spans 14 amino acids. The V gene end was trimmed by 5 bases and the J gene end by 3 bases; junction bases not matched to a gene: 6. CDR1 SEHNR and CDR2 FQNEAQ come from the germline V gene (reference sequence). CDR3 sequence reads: CASSPRDRSYEQYF. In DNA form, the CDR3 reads TGTGCCAGCAGCCCCCGGGACAGGAGCTACGAGCAGTACTTC. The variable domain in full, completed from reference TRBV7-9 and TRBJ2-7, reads DTGVSQNPRHKITKRGQNVTFRCDPISEHNRLYWYRQTLGQGPEFLTYFQNEAQLEKSRLLSDRFSAERPKGSFSTLEIQRTEQGDSAMYLCASSPRDRSYEQYFGPGTRLTVT.

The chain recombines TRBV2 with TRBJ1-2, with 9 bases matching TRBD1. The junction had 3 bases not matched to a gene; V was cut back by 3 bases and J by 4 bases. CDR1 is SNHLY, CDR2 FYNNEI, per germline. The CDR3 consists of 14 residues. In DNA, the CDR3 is TGTGCCAGCAGTGAGGGGACAGGGTTCTATGGCTACACCTTC. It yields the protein CASSEGTGFYGYTF.